A single sample is the source of the 22 T cell receptor beta chains below, sequenced in a study of blood T cell repertoires in COVID-19. Sequencing was performed with immunoSEQ multiplex PCR; in TCRdb, only in-frame clones are kept and a portion is missing. The data show hundreds of thousands of clones, 89% seen once. The source material was PBMCs or T cells enriched from blood (not recorded which). Receptors were obtained from a woman aged 40 to 55 who had recovered from COVID-19.

The chain uses TRBV9 and TRBJ1-3; no clear D gene. The CDR3 consists of 14 residues. CDR1 and CDR2 from the germline V gene are SGDLS and YYNGEE. V lost 0 bases to trimming and J lost 6 bases, with 10 bases between them. For the CDR3, the DNA is TGTGCCAGCAGCGTAGGGCAGGAGGAAAACACCATATATTTT. Protein: CASSVGQEENTIYF.

The J gene is TRBJ2-7, the V gene TRBV28, with 9 bases matching TRBD1. The ends lost 6 bases at V and 2 bases at J; junction bases unmatched: 8. This CDR3 comprises 15 residues. The germline gives CDR1 MDHEN, CDR2 SYDVKM. CDR3 coding DNA: TGTGCCAGCAGCTCTCCGGGACAGGGCGCCTACGAGCAGTACTTC. This translates into CASSSPGQGAYEQYF. Drawing the rest from reference TRBV28 and TRBJ2-7, the complete variable domain is DVKVTQSSRYLVKRTGEKVFLECVQDMDHENMFWYRQDPGLGLRLIYFSYDVKMKEKGDIPEGYSVSREKKERFSLILESASTNQTSMYLCASSSPGQGAYEQYFGPGTRLTVT.

The chain is built from TRBV6-5 and TRBJ2-7, with TRBD1 identical over 8 bases. The CDR3 runs 15 residues. Germline V gene lookup returns CDR1 MNHEY and CDR2 SVGAGI. V was pared by 0 bases and J by 3 bases, with 4 bases of the junction left unmatched. In nucleotides, the CDR3 is TGTGCCAGCAGTTACTCAGCGGACAGGGACTACGAGCAGTACTTC. Its protein is CASSYSADRDYEQYF.

This rearrangement joins TRBV9 to TRBJ1-2; no reliable D call. This CDR3 is built from 14 residues. CDR1 and CDR2 (germline): SGDLS, YYNGEE. V was clipped by 3 bases and J by 3 bases, with 12 bases between them. Written as DNA, the CDR3 is TGTGCCAGCAGCGGAGGCACGGAACACTATGGCTACACCTTC. Translated, it gives CASSGGTEHYGYTF. The variable domain in full, completed from reference TRBV9 and TRBJ1-2, reads DSGVTQTPKHLITATGQRVTLRCSPRSGDLSVYWYQQSLDQGLQFLIQYYNGEERAKGNILERFSAQQFPDLHSELNLSSLELGDSALYFCASSGGTEHYGYTFGSGTRLTVV.

The chain uses TRBV6-5 and TRBJ2-7; TRBD2 agrees at 7 bases. CDR1 MNHEY and CDR2 SVGAGI come from the germline V gene. V shed 6 bases and J 1 base; nucleotides not matched to a gene: 9. The CDR3 loop spans 15 amino acids. CDR3 residues: CASRGLAAGSYEQYF. As DNA, the CDR3 is TGTGCCAGCAGGGGGCTAGCGGCGGGTTCCTACGAGCAGTACTTC.

The chain combines TRBV18 with TRBJ2-6, with 11 positions matching TRBD2. The germline CDR1 and CDR2 sequences are KGHSH and LQKENI. The junction had 2 bases not matched to a gene; V was cut back by 1 base and J by 0 bases. CDR3 length: 18 amino acids. The CDR3: CASSPLAGGSSGANVLTF. CDR3 nucleotides: TGTGCCAGCTCACCACTAGCGGGAGGGAGCTCTGGGGCCAACGTCCTGACTTTC. The variable domain in full, completed from reference TRBV18 and TRBJ2-6, reads NAGVMQNPRHLVRRRGQEARLRCSPMKGHSHVYWYRQLPEEGLKFMVYLQKENIIDESGMPKERFSAEFPKEGPSILRIQQVVRGDSAAYFCASSPLAGGSSGANVLTFGAGSRLTVL.

About this clone itself: The sample carries other DNA sequences with the same CDR3. V gene TRBV7-6 combines with J gene TRBJ1-6, with D tentatively TRBD1 (5 bases). Germline CDR1 is SGHVS and CDR2 is FNYEAQ. The CDR3 has 13 amino acids. Trimming stripped 5 bases from V and 8 bases from J, with 10 bases between. The CDR3 here is CASSRGGDSPLHF. Here the CDR3 DNA reads TGTGCCAGCAGCCGTGGGGGGGATTCACCCCTCCACTTT. Together with reference TRBV7-6 and TRBJ1-6, the CDR3 gives the full variable domain: GAGVSQSPRYKVTKRGQDVALRCDPISGHVSLYWYRQALGQGPEFLTYFNYEAQQDKSGLPNDRFSAERPEGSISTLTIQRTEQRDSAMYRCASSRGGDSPLHFGNGTRLTVT.

CDR3 protein: CASSVAGTANSPLHF. Here the CDR3 DNA reads TGTGCCAGCAGCGTAGCCGGCACAGCTAATTCACCCCTCCACTTT. The rearrangement uses TRBV9 and TRBJ1-6, with D uncertain. Trimming pared 0 bases from V and 6 bases from J, leaving 10 bases between. CDR1 and CDR2 (germline): SGDLS, YYNGEE. The CDR3 sequence is 15 residues long.

The rearrangement uses TRBV7-2 and TRBJ2-5; D perhaps matches TRBD2 (6 bases). Germline CDR1 and CDR2: SGHTA and FQGNSA. The CDR3 spans 14 residues. V lost 2 bases, J lost 5 bases, and 12 bases lay in between. Here the CDR3 DNA reads TGTGCCAGCAGCTTAAACCCCGGAGGGGAGACCCAGTACTTC. Translated, it gives CASSLNPGGETQYF.

The chain recombines TRBV28 with TRBJ1-2; D may be TRBD1 (6 bases). This CDR3 region has 14 residues. The germline V gene encodes CDR1 MDHEN and CDR2 SYDVKM. Trimming removed 6 bases from V and 10 bases from J, with 21 bases in between. The CDR3, as DNA: TGTGCCAGCAGGCCACAGGGCCTAGAGCTAGACTACACCTTC. Its translation: CASRPQGLELDYTF.

The V gene is TRBV28, the J gene TRBJ2-5; 10 nucleotides line up with TRBD1. The CDR3 is 15 residues long. V lost 5 bases and J lost 5; bases outside the gene matches: 8. The germline gives CDR1 MDHEN, CDR2 SYDVKM. CDR3 sequence (DNA): TGTGCCAGCAGTACGGGGACAGGGGTTATGGAGACCCAGTACTTC. Amino acid sequence: CASSTGTGVMETQYF.

The rearrangement links TRBV28 to TRBJ1-1; the D gene is possibly TRBD1 (6 bases). V lost 4 bases, J lost 1 base, and 7 bases lay in between. This CDR3 region has 13 residues. The germline CDR1 and CDR2 sequences are MDHEN and SYDVKM. The CDR3 coding sequence is TGTGCCAGCAGTTCACAGGGGAACACTGAAGCTTTCTTT. It is translated as CASSSQGNTEAFF. Full variable domain (remainder filled in from reference TRBV28 and TRBJ1-1): DVKVTQSSRYLVKRTGEKVFLECVQDMDHENMFWYRQDPGLGLRLIYFSYDVKMKEKGDIPEGYSVSREKKERFSLILESASTNQTSMYLCASSSQGNTEAFFGQGTRLTVV.

J is TRBJ1-2 and V is TRBV28; 7 nucleotides match TRBD1. The V and J ends lost 8 bases and 5 bases, in that order; junction bases with no gene match: 11. Germline lookup yields CDR1 MDHEN and CDR2 SYDVKM. CDR3 length: 14 residues. This CDR3 reads CASSFGGQEYGYTF. The DNA for the CDR3 is TGTGCCAGCTCTTTCGGAGGACAGGAGTATGGCTACACCTTC.

J is TRBJ1-1 and V is TRBV12-3 or TRBV12-4, with D possibly TRBD1 on 6 matching bases. V gave up 8 bases and J gave up 3 bases, with 7 bases separating them. This CDR3 region has 11 residues. CDR3 in DNA: TGTGCCAGCCAGGGGTACACTGAAGCTTTCTTT. Protein: CASQGYTEAFF.

This chain links TRBV29-1 with TRBJ2-5; no clear D. Trimming cost V 3 bases and J 2 bases, with 10 bases left between them. CDR3 size: 13 residues. Germline values: CDR1 SQVTM, CDR2 ANQGSEA. Here the CDR3 DNA reads TGCAGCGTTGAGAAAACCCTACAAGAGACCCAGTACTTC. Amino acids: CSVEKTLQETQYF.

The chain carries TRBV27 and TRBJ1-5; 8 bases line up with TRBD1. Per the germline V gene, CDR1 is MNHEY and CDR2 is SMNVEV (reference sequence). V was pared by 6 bases and J by 0 bases, with 10 bases of the junction left unmatched. There are 17 residues in the CDR3. CDR3 nucleotides: TGTGCCAGCAGCCCAATCCCGGACAGGGATAGCAATCAGCCCCAGCATTTT. Protein: CASSPIPDRDSNQPQHF.

J is TRBJ1-4 and V is TRBV28; tentatively, D is TRBD1 (6 bases). Deletions cut 6 bases from V and 8 bases from J, with 19 bases between. CDR1 is MDHEN and CDR2 is SYDVKM in the germline V gene. The CDR3 extends over 15 amino acids. The CDR3 DNA reads as TGTGCCAGCAGCCCACGGCAGGGGAAGCGAGAAAAACTGTTTTTT. Translated: CASSPRQGKREKLFF. The full variable domain, with the rest looked up from reference TRBV28 and TRBJ1-4, is DVKVTQSSRYLVKRTGEKVFLECVQDMDHENMFWYRQDPGLGLRLIYFSYDVKMKEKGDIPEGYSVSREKKERFSLILESASTNQTSMYLCASSPRQGKREKLFFGSGTQLSVL.

J is TRBJ1-3 and V is TRBV6-2 or TRBV6-3, with a tentative D call TRBD1 (6 bases). Trimming left V 5 bases short and J 4 bases short, with 21 bases between. CDR3 size: 17 residues. Germline V lookup: CDR1 MNHEY, CDR2 SVGEGT. CDR3 sequence reads: CASSPRAGVHPGNTIYF. In nucleotides, the CDR3 is TGTGCCAGCAGTCCCCGCGCAGGGGTACATCCCGGAAACACCATATATTTT.

The chain combines TRBV27 with TRBJ1-2, with TRBD1 identical over 8 bases. The CDR3 runs to 14 residues. Germline V gene lookup returns CDR1 MNHEY and CDR2 SMNVEV (reference sequence). J lost 4 bases, V lost 3 bases, and 4 bases had no gene match. The CDR3 DNA reads as TGTGCCAGCAGTTTGACAGGGGTCGGCTATGGCTACACCTTC. This sequence encodes CASSLTGVGYGYTF.

V is TRBV29-1 and J is TRBJ1-2; 7 bases agree with TRBD1. The CDR3 runs to 13 residues. Germline V CDR1 and CDR2: SQVTM, ANQGSEA. V dropped 6 bases and J dropped 0; count of bases not matched to a gene: 4. As DNA, the CDR3 is TGCAGCGTCCTAGGGGGCGCTAACTATGGCTACACCTTC. Translating gives CSVLGGANYGYTF.

The table lists this clone with a few counts. The V and J genes are TRBV7-2 and TRBJ1-4; the match to TRBD1 covers 7 bases. This CDR3 has 14 amino acids. Trimming at V came to 6 bases and at J to 0 bases, leaving 1 base not matched to a gene. The germline V gene encodes CDR1 SGHTA and CDR2 FQGNSA. This CDR3 is CASRTGATNEKLFF. The CDR3 DNA sequence: TGTGCCAGCAGAACAGGGGCAACTAATGAAAAACTGTTTTTT.

This clone has just a few counts. This chain joins TRBV29-1 and TRBJ1-5; a possible D gene is TRBD1 (6 bases). The CDR3 length is 14 residues. V lost 7 bases and J lost 1, with 14 bases in between. Germline CDR1 reads SQVTM; CDR2 reads ANQGSEA. DNA of the CDR3: TGCAGCGCAACGACAGGCGGGAGCAATCAGCCCCAGCATTTT. Its translation: CSATTGGSNQPQHF.